The T cell receptor (beta chain) described here comes from a study of blood T cells in healthy people across ages. About the study: Template switching captured about one barcoded beta molecule per two T cells. Study-wide results and limits: Higher diversity and more naive CD4+ cells were features of long-lived donors, compared to aged donors. While age rose, TCR beta diversity per million T cells dropped in a roughly linear way.

This clonotype was recorded a few times. The antigen remains undetermined. Alongside a J-beta primer mix, a sample-barcoded 5' primer served in a second PCR lasting about 7 to 11 cycles. Via MiXCR, TCRdb re-called the 5' RACE reads, giving one row per CDR3 protein. The sample lists some 1 million distinct CDR3 sequences; roughly 45% were seen once. V was clipped by 10 bases and J by 4 bases, with 14 bases between them. The CDR3 has 12 residues. Germline assignment: CDR1 MNHEY and CDR2 SVGEGT. Ranging in age from about 6 to 95, the donors were healthy Caucasian individuals from Russia. The V and J genes are TRBV6-2 or TRBV6-3 and TRBJ2-7, with D possibly matching TRBD2 (6 bases). This TCR came from a woman aged 55-70 years in good health. Specimen: blood. The chain's CDR3 is CATYLRGYEQYF. The CDR3 DNA reads TGTGCCACCTACCTTCGGGGGTACGAGCAGTACTTC.